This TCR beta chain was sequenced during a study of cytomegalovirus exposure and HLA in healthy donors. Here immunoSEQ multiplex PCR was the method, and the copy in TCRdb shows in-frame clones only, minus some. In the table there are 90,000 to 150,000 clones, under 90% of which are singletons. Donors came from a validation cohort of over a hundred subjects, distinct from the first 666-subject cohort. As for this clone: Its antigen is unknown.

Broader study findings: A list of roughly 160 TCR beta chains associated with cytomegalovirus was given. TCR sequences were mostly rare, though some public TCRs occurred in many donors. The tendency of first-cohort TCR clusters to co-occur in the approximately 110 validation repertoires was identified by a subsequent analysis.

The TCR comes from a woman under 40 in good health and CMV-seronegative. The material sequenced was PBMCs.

The chain's CDR3 is CASSSASGLGETQYF. The CDR3 DNA reads as TGTGCCAGCAGCAGTGCTAGCGGCCTAGGGGAGACCCAGTACTTC. The gene calls are TRBV7-3 and TRBJ2-5, with 7 bases lining up with TRBD2. V gave up 5 bases and J gave up 5 bases; unmatched junction bases: 11. Looked up from germline, CDR1 is SGHTA and CDR2 is FQGTGA. This CDR3 contains 15 residues.